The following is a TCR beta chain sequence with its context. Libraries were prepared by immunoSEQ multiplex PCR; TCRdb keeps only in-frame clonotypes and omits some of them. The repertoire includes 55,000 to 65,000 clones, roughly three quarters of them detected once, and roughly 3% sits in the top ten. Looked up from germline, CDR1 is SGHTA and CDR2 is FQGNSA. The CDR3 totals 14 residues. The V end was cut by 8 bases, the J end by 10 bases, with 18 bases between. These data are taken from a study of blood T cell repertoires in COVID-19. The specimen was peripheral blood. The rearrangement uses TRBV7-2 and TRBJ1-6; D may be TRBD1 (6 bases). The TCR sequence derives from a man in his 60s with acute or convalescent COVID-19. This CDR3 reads CASRWGGAGSPLHF. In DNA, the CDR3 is TGTGCCAGCCGTTGGGGGGGCGCTGGATCACCCCTCCACTTT.